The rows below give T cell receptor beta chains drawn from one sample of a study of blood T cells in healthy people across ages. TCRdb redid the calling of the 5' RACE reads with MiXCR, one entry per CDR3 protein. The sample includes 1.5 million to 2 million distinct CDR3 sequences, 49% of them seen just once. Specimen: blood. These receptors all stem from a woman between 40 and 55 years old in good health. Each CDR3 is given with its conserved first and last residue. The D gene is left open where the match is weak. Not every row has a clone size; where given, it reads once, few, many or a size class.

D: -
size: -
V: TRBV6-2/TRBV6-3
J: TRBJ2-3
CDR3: CASSYFSDTQYF
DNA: TGTGCCAGCAGTTACTTCTCGGATACGCAGTATTTT

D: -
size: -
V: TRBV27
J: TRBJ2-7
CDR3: CASSLQRSHEQYF
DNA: TGTGCCAGCAGTTTACAGCGGTCCCACGAGCAGTACTTC

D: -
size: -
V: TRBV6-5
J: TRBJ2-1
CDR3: CASTETGSYNEQFF
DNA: TGTGCCAGCACCGAAACGGGTTCCTACAATGAGCAGTTCTTC

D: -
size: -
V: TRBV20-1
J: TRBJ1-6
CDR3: CSAKQGGNNSPLHF
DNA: TGCAGTGCTAAACAGGGTGGCAATAATTCACCCCTCCACTTT

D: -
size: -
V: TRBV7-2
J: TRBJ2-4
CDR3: CANSHGTVDIQYF
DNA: TGTGCCAACAGCCACGGGACGGTTGACATTCAGTACTTC

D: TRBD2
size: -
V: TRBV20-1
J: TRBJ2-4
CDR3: CSAIAGGSKNIQYF
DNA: TGCAGTGCTATAGCGGGAGGATCCAAAAACATTCAGTACTTC

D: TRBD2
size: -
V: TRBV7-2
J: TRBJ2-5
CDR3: CASSFRAPLSAGVQETQYF
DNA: TGTGCCAGCAGCTTTCGGGCGCCGCTGAGTGCGGGGGTTCAAGAGACCCAGTACTTC

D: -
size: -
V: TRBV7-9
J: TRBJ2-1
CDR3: CASSSIVTDEQFF
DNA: TGTGCCAGCAGTTCGATAGTTACGGATGAGCAGTTCTTC

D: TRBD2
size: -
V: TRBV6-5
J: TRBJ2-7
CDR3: CASSSYGGGSYEQYF
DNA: TGTGCCAGCAGTTCCTACGGGGGGGGCTCCTACGAGCAGTACTTC

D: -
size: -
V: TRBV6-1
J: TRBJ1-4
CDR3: CASRSRGPSQFGVTNEKLFF
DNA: TGTGCCAGCAGATCTAGGGGACCCTCCCAGTTTGGGGTAACTAATGAAAAACTGTTTTTT

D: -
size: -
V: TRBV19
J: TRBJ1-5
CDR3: CASSAVNSNQPQHF
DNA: TGTGCCAGTAGCGCGGTGAATAGCAATCAGCCCCAGCATTTT

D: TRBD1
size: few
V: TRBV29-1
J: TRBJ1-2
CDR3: CSAKGQDYGYTF
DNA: TGCAGCGCCAAGGGACAGGACTATGGCTACACCTTC

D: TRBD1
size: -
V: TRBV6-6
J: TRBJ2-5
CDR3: CASIGQGTQETQYF
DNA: TGTGCCAGCATCGGACAGGGGACCCAAGAGACCCAGTACTTC

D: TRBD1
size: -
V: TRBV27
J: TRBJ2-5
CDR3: CASSGTASLRETQYF
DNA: TGTGCCAGCAGCGGGACAGCTTCTTTGCGAGAGACCCAGTACTTC

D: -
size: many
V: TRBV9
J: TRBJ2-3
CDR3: CASSVGASSTDTQYF
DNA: TGTGCCAGCAGCGTAGGGGCTTCTAGCACAGATACGCAGTATTTT

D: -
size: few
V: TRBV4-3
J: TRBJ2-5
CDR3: CASVGTTAQETQYF
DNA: TGCGCCAGCGTGGGGACCACCGCCCAAGAGACCCAGTACTTC

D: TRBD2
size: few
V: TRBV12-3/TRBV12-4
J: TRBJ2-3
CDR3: CASIFSGATTDTQYF
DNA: TGTGCCAGCATCTTTAGCGGGGCTACCACAGATACGCAGTATTTT

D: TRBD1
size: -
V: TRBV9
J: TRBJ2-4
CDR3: CASSRARDGQGEVKNIQYF
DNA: TGTGCCAGCAGCCGTGCCCGTGATGGACAGGGGGAGGTCAAAAACATTCAGTACTTC

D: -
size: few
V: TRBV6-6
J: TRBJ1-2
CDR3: CASSNEYGYTF
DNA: TGTGCCAGCAGCAACGAATATGGCTACACCTTC

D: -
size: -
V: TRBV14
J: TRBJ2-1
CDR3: CASSRNRAIGEQFF
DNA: TGTGCCAGCAGCCGGAACAGGGCTATCGGTGAGCAGTTCTTC

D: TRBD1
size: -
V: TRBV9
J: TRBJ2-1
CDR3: CASTSSVTGTGSHEQFF
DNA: TGTGCCAGCACCTCTAGCGTTACCGGGACAGGATCCCATGAGCAGTTCTTC

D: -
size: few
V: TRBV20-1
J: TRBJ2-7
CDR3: CSARDLSVAVGIYEQYF
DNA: TGCAGTGCTAGAGATCTCTCTGTGGCGGTAGGGATCTACGAGCAGTACTTC

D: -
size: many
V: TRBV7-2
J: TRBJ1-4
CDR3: CASSPGPSTNEKLFF
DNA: TGTGCCAGCAGCCCTGGACCCTCAACTAATGAAAAACTGTTTTTT

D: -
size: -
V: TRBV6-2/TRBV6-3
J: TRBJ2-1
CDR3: CASRPDRHNEQFF
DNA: TGTGCCAGCAGACCCGACAGACACAATGAGCAGTTCTTC

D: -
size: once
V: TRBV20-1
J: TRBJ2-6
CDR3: CSARDSKEGLNGANVLTF
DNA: TGCAGTGCTAGAGATAGTAAGGAGGGGCTCAACGGGGCCAACGTCCTGACTTTC

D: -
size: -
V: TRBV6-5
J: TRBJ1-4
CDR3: CASSSPGAGEGEKLFF
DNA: TGTGCCAGCAGTTCCCCGGGGGCAGGGGAGGGGGAAAAACTGTTTTTT

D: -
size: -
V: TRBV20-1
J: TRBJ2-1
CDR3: CSARGGTLYNEQFF
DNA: TGCAGTGCTAGAGGAGGGACCCTATACAATGAGCAGTTCTTC

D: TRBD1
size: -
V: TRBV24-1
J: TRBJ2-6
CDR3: CATQGNGANVLTF
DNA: TGTGCCACACAGGGGAATGGGGCCAACGTCCTGACTTTC

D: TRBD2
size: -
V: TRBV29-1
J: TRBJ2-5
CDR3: CSGTSGGAGETQYF
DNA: TGCTCCGGGACTAGCGGGGGGGCAGGAGAGACCCAGTACTTC

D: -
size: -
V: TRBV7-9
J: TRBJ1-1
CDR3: CASSLETGSNTEAFF
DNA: TGTGCCAGCAGCTTAGAGACGGGGTCGAACACTGAAGCTTTCTTT

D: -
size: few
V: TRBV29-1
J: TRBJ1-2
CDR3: CSVNNDGLQRNYGYTF
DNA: TGCAGCGTGAATAACGACGGACTGCAAAGAAACTATGGCTACACCTTC

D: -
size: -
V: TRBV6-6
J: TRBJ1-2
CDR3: CASQERRDTRAYNGYTF
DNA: TGTGCCAGCCAGGAAAGACGGGACACCCGAGCGTATAATGGCTACACCTTC

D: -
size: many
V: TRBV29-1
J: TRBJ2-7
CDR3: CSVRFTGYEQYF
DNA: TGCAGCGTCCGCTTCACAGGTTACGAGCAGTACTTC

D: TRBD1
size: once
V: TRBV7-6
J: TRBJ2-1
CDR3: CASSIPTGGVYNEQFF
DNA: TGTGCCAGCAGCATACCCACAGGGGGCGTCTACAATGAGCAGTTCTTC

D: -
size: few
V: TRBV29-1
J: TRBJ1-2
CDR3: CSVDTGTGGYTF
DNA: TGCAGCGTTGATACAGGGACGGGCGGCTACACCTTC

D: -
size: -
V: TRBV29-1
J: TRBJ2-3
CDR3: CSVEYLGGQYF
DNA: TGCAGCGTTGAATACCTCGGCGGGCAGTATTTT

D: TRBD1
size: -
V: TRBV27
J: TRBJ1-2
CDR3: CASSSPGQGPWGYTF
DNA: TGTGCCAGCAGTTCCCCTGGACAGGGACCGTGGGGCTACACCTTC

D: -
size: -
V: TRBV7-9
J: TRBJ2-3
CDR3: CASSRGYSDTQYF
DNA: TGTGCCAGCAGTCGAGGGTATTCAGATACGCAGTATTTT

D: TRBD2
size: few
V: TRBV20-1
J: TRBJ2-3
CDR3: CSAGGGGGSDTQYF
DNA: TGCAGTGCTGGGGGCGGGGGGGGGTCAGATACGCAGTATTTT

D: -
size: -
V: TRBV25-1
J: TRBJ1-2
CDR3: CASSKTGPGGYTF
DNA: TGTGCCAGCAGTAAAACAGGGCCGGGGGGCTACACCTTC

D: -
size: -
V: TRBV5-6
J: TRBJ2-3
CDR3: CASSFQVSSTDTQYF
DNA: TGTGCCAGCAGCTTCCAGGTTTCTAGCACAGATACGCAGTATTTT